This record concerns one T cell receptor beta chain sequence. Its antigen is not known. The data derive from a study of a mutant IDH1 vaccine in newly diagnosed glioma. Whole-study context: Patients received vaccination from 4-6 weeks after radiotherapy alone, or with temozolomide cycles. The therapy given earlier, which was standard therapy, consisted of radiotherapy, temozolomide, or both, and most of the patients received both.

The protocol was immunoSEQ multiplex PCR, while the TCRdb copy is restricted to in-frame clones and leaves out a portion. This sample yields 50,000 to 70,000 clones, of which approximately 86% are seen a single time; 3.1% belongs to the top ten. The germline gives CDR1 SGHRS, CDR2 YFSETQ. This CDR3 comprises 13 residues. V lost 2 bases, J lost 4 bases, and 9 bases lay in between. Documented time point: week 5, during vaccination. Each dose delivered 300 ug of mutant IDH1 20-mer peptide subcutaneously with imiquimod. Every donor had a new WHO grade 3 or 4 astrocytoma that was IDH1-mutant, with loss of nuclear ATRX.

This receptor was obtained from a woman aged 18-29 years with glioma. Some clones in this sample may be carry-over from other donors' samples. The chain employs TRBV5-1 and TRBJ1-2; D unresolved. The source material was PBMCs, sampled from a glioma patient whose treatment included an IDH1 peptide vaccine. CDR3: CASSFGLSYGYTF. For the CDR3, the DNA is TGCGCCAGCAGCTTTGGACTTTCCTATGGCTACACCTTC.